The rows below give T cell receptor beta chains drawn from one sample of a study of CD8 T cells in Susac syndrome. TCRdb ran MiXCR on the immunoSEQ multiplex PCR reads and lists one entry per CDR3 protein. This table has more than 85,000 distinct CDR3 sequences, 85% to 95% appearing once. Sequenced: CD4+ T cells from PBMCs. These receptors were collected from a human donor with Susac syndrome. CDR3s include the opening cysteine and the closing phenylalanine or tryptophan. The D gene is left open where the match is weak. Where a row states a size, it is once, few, many or the class of an expanded clone; other rows omit it.

.	TRBV20-1	TRBJ1-2	.	CSARVPLQVMIYGYTF	TGCAGTGCTAGAGTGCCCTTACAGGTTATGATTTACGGCTACACCTTC
TRBD2	TRBV7-2	TRBJ2-3	.	CASSSKSGGGTDTQYF	TGTGCCAGCAGCTCAAAGAGCGGGGGGGGCACAGATACGCAGTATTTT
TRBD1	TRBV20-1	TRBJ1-5	.	CSSNRGGSNQPQHF	TGCAGTAGTAACAGGGGAGGGAGCAATCAGCCCCAGCATTTT
TRBD1	TRBV19	TRBJ1-6	once	CASRAGTGGSPLHF	TGTGCCAGCAGAGCCGGGACAGGGGGCTCACCCCTCCACTTT
TRBD1	TRBV6-5	TRBJ2-7	.	CASSYRGQGIGRNEQYF	TGTGCCAGCAGTTACCGAGGACAGGGAATAGGTCGGAACGAGCAGTACTTC
TRBD2	TRBV29-1	TRBJ2-5	.	CSVDPSGEETQYF	TGCAGCGTTGACCCTAGCGGGGAAGAGACCCAGTACTTC
.	TRBV9	TRBJ1-6	.	CASSPHYKVSYNSPLHF	TGTGCCAGCAGCCCTCATTACAAGGTCTCCTATAATTCACCCCTCCACTTT
.	TRBV14	TRBJ2-3	.	CASSQNVGETQYF	TGTGCCAGCAGCCAAAATGTGGGGGAGACGCAGTATTTT
TRBD1	TRBV28	TRBJ1-1	.	CASSLPLQGTEAFF	TGTGCCAGCAGTTTGCCTTTACAGGGGACTGAAGCTTTCTTT
TRBD1	TRBV28	TRBJ1-5	.	CASSLSGRGDQPQHF	TGTGCCAGCAGTTTATCGGGCAGGGGGGACCAGCCCCAGCATTTT
TRBD2	TRBV18	TRBJ2-1	.	CASSLTSASYNEQFF	TGTGCCAGCTCACTTACTAGCGCCTCCTACAATGAGCAGTTCTTC
.	TRBV4-2	TRBJ2-4	.	CASSERDWRDPKNIQYF	TGTGCCAGCAGCGAAAGGGACTGGAGGGACCCAAAAAACATTCAGTACTTC
TRBD1	TRBV30	TRBJ2-7	.	CAWRGGGTGREQYF	TGTGCCTGGAGAGGGGGTGGGACAGGGCGCGAGCAGTACTTC
.	TRBV19	TRBJ2-3	.	CASSSGLTNRDTQYF	TGTGCCAGTAGCTCGGGACTGACTAACCGGGATACGCAGTATTTT
.	TRBV20-1	TRBJ2-3	.	CSASGTGWGTDTQYF	TGCAGTGCTAGTGGTACAGGGTGGGGCACAGATACGCAGTATTTT
.	TRBV2	TRBJ2-3	once	CASSEVRGGKDTQYF	TGTGCCAGCAGTGAAGTGAGGGGGGGTAAGGATACGCAGTATTTT
TRBD1	TRBV7-9	TRBJ1-4	.	CASSLAGGTGNEKLFF	TGTGCCAGCAGCTTGGCAGGGGGTACGGGGAATGAAAAACTGTTTTTT
TRBD1	TRBV3-1	TRBJ2-1	.	CASSPRDRGIEQFF	TGTGCCAGCAGCCCCCGCGACAGGGGCATCGAGCAGTTCTTC
TRBD1	TRBV27	TRBJ2-7	.	CASSVLGTGSEQYF	TGTGCCAGCAGCGTTCTAGGGACAGGGAGCGAGCAGTACTTC
.	TRBV12-3/TRBV12-4	TRBJ2-3	.	CASSSRGTRYF	TGTGCCAGCAGTTCGCGGGGTACAAGGTATTTT
.	TRBV7-8	TRBJ2-3	.	CASRTGGDPKEGTQYF	TGTGCCAGCCGAACTGGGGGCGACCCGAAGGAGGGTACGCAGTATTTT
.	TRBV7-9	TRBJ2-1	.	CASSLAPGNNEQFF	TGTGCCAGCAGCTTAGCACCAGGGAACAATGAGCAGTTCTTC
.	TRBV12-3/TRBV12-4	TRBJ2-1	.	CASSLIVAYNEQFF	TGTGCCAGCAGTTTAATTGTGGCCTACAATGAGCAGTTCTTC
.	TRBV20-1	TRBJ2-3	.	CSASDLARGTQYF	TGCAGTGCTAGCGACCTAGCCAGGGGTACGCAGTATTTT
TRBD1	TRBV30	TRBJ2-6	.	CAWSVRTGAGANVLTF	TGTGCCTGGAGTGTACGGACAGGGGCTGGGGCCAACGTCCTGACTTTC
.	TRBV19	TRBJ1-1	once	CASSPDDSGNTEAFF	TGTGCCAGTAGTCCCGACGACAGCGGGAACACTGAAGCTTTCTTT
.	TRBV29-1	TRBJ2-7	.	CSVVAYEQYF	TGCAGCGTTGTCGCTTACGAGCAGTACTTC
TRBD1	TRBV7-2	TRBJ1-1	once	CASSYDRVKAEAFF	TGTGCCAGCAGCTACGACAGGGTTAAAGCTGAAGCTTTCTTT
.	TRBV29-1	TRBJ2-7	.	CSVEDSPYEQYF	TGCAGCGTTGAAGACTCCCCCTACGAGCAGTACTTC
.	TRBV2	TRBJ2-5	.	CASSAGTLQETQYF	TGTGCCAGCAGCGCCGGGACGCTGCAAGAGACCCAGTACTTC
TRBD1	TRBV4-1	TRBJ1-5	once	CASGRTGGDQPQHF	TGCGCCAGCGGACGGACAGGGGGGGATCAGCCCCAGCATTTT
.	TRBV6-4	TRBJ1-1	.	CASRPFGGTEAFF	TGTGCCAGTAGGCCCTTCGGGGGGACTGAAGCTTTCTTT
TRBD2	TRBV20-1	TRBJ2-3	.	CSASPPSGGADTQYF	TGCAGTGCTAGCCCCCCTAGCGGGGGCGCAGATACGCAGTATTTT
TRBD2	TRBV19	TRBJ2-3	.	CASTLADTDTQYF	TGTGCCAGTACTCTAGCGGACACAGATACGCAGTATTTT
TRBD1	TRBV5-4	TRBJ2-5	.	CASSRDREETQYF	TGTGCCAGCAGCCGGGACAGGGAAGAGACCCAGTACTTC
.	TRBV7-9	TRBJ2-5	.	CASSLAGIETQYF	TGTGCCAGCAGCTTAGCCGGGATAGAGACCCAGTACTTC
.	TRBV19	TRBJ2-2	.	CASSIVLRRAGTGELFF	TGTGCCAGTAGTATCGTCCTTCGGCGCGCGGGGACCGGGGAGCTGTTTTTT
.	TRBV7-9	TRBJ2-3	.	CASSSQGGSDTQYF	TGTGCCAGCAGCTCACAGGGTGGCTCAGATACGCAGTATTTT
.	TRBV27	TRBJ1-4	.	CASSFSGMREKLFF	TGTGCCAGCAGCTTCTCAGGGATGAGGGAAAAACTGTTTTTT
TRBD2	TRBV10-3	TRBJ2-1	.	CAISVRTSEREQFF	TGTGCCATCAGTGTTCGGACTAGCGAGCGTGAGCAGTTCTTC
TRBD1	TRBV9	TRBJ1-1	.	CASSVTGGWTEAFF	TGTGCCAGCAGCGTTACAGGGGGCTGGACTGAAGCTTTCTTT
.	TRBV2	TRBJ2-7	once	CASLFSGSSYEQYF	TGTGCCAGCCTATTCTCGGGATCCTCCTACGAGCAGTACTTC
TRBD1	TRBV7-6	TRBJ2-7	.	CASSGPGQGNEQYF	TGTGCCAGCAGCGGACCGGGACAGGGGAACGAGCAGTACTTC
.	TRBV5-1	TRBJ1-6	.	CASSLEDSGNSPLHF	TGCGCCAGCAGCTTGGAGGATTCGGGTAATTCACCCCTCCACTTT
.	TRBV27	TRBJ2-3	.	CASSLLGQNTDTQYF	TGTGCCAGCAGTCTCCTTGGGCAAAACACAGATACGCAGTATTTT
.	TRBV27	TRBJ2-7	once	CASSLLVLGRAYEQYF	TGTGCCAGCAGTTTACTGGTGTTGGGCAGGGCCTACGAGCAGTACTTC
.	TRBV27	TRBJ2-7	.	CASSLRVGVGSYEQYF	TGTGCCAGCAGTTTAAGAGTCGGGGTTGGCTCCTACGAGCAGTACTTC
TRBD2	TRBV7-6	TRBJ2-3	.	CASSLASGGSNPTDTQYF	TGTGCCAGCAGCTTAGCTAGCGGGGGATCTAACCCCACAGATACGCAGTATTTT
.	TRBV7-2	TRBJ1-6	.	CASSLGAHSPLHF	TGTGCCAGCAGCTTAGGGGCCCATTCACCCCTCCACTTT
TRBD1	TRBV5-1	TRBJ2-7	.	CASSLEDRDKYF	TGCGCCAGCAGCTTGGAGGACAGGGACAAGTACTTC
.	TRBV5-1	TRBJ2-5	.	CASSLVTRGRKETQYF	TGCGCCAGCAGCTTGGTAACCAGGGGAAGGAAAGAGACCCAGTACTTC
.	TRBV20-1	TRBJ1-6	.	CSAGVTSYNSPLHF	TGCAGTGCTGGGGTTACCTCCTATAATTCACCCCTCCACTTT
TRBD1	TRBV6-8	TRBJ2-5	.	CASSYTSTGGLETQYF	TGTGCCAGCAGTTACACCTCGACAGGGGGCCTCGAGACCCAGTACTTC
.	TRBV29-1	TRBJ2-6	.	CSVEDRGNSGANVLTF	TGCAGCGTTGAGGACAGAGGGAACTCTGGGGCCAACGTCCTGACTTTC
.	TRBV7-9	TRBJ2-5	.	CASKQIGSETQYF	TGTGCCAGCAAACAGATCGGGTCAGAGACCCAGTACTTC